This section outlines one T cell receptor beta chain sequence together with its context. Its target is not known. The method was immunoSEQ multiplex PCR; TCRdb's version includes in-frame clones alone and lacks a portion of them. The sample has 190,000 or so clones, around 82% seen once. The donors formed part of the approximately 120-subject validation cohort, distinct from the roughly 700-subject first cohort. The data stem from a study of cytomegalovirus exposure and HLA in healthy donors. Findings of the study overall: Reports described diagnosis of cytomegalovirus status by the classifier as highly specific and sensitive. Cytomegalovirus-associated status was assigned to about 170 TCR beta chains.

The CDR3 loop spans 15 amino acids. The germline V gene encodes CDR1 LNHNV and CDR2 YYDKDF (reference sequence). The V and J ends lost 3 bases and 6 bases, in that order; junction bases with no gene match: 7. The sequence was obtained from a woman between 18 and 29 years old in good health and CMV-seropositive. Sequencing input: PBMCs. The rearrangement joins TRBV15 to TRBJ1-5; 8 nucleotides agree with TRBD1. This chain's CDR3 is CATSRETTGAQPQHF. The DNA of the CDR3 is TGTGCCACCAGCAGGGAAACGACAGGGGCTCAGCCCCAGCATTTT.